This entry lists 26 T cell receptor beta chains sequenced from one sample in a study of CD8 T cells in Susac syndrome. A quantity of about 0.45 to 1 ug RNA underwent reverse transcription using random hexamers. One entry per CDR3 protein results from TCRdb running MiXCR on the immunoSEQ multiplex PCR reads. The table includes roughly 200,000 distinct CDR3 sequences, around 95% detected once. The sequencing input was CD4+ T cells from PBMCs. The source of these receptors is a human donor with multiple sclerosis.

This CDR3 reads CASSRTQEGSPLHF. The CDR3 DNA reads as TGTGCCAGCAGTCGGACACAAGAAGGTTCACCCCTCCACTTT. The gene calls are TRBV27 and TRBJ1-6; possible D gene TRBD1, 5 bases. V lost 5 bases to trimming and J lost 9 bases, with 14 bases between them. Germline CDR1 MNHEY, CDR2 SMNVEV (reference sequence). CDR3 length: 14 amino acids.

CDR3 DNA: TGTGCCAGCAGTTTCCTGACAGGGGGTAATGGCTACACCTTC. This encodes CASSFLTGGNGYTF. The rearrangement uses TRBV6-5 and TRBJ1-2; TRBD1 agrees at 9 bases. Germline assignment: CDR1 MNHEY and CDR2 SVGAGI. After removal of 4 bases from V and 6 bases from J, the junction contained 6 bases not matched to a gene. CDR3 size: 14 residues.

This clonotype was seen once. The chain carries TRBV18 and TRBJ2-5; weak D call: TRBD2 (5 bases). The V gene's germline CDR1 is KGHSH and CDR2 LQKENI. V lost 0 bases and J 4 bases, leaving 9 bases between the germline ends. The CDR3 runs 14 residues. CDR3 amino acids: CASSPPVGGETQYF. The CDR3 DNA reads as TGTGCCAGCTCACCACCCGTCGGAGGAGAGACCCAGTACTTC.

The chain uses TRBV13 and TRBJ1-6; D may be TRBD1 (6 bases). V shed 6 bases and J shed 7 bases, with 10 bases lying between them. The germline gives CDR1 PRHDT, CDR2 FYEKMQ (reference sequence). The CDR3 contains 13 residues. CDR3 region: CASRLTGNSPLHF. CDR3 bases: TGTGCCAGCAGGTTAACAGGGAATTCACCCCTCCACTTT.

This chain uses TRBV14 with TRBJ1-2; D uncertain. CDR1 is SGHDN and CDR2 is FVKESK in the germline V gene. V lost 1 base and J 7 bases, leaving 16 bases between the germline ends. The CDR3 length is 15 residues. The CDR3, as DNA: TGTGCCAGCAGCCAAGGGCGGGGTATTCTTCGTGGCTACACCTTC. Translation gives CASSQGRGILRGYTF.

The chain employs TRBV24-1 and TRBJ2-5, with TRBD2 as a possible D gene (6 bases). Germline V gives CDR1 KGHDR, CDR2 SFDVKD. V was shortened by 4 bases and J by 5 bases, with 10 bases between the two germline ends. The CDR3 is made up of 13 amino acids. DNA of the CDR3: TGTGCCACCAGTGAAGGAGGGTCGGAGACCCAGTACTTC. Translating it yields CATSEGGSETQYF.

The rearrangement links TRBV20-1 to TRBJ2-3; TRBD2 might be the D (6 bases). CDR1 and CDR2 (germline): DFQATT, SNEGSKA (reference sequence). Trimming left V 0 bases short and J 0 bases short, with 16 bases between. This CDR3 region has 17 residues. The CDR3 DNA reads TGCAGTGCTAGAGATAGTTGGCGGGATTCTAGCACAGATACGCAGTATTTT. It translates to CSARDSWRDSSTDTQYF.

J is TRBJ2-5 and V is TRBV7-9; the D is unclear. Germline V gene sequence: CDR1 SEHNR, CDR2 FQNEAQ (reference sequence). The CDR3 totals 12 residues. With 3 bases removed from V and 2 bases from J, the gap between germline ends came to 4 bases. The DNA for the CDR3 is TGTGCCAGCAGCTTCGAACAAGAGACCCAGTACTTC. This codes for CASSFEQETQYF.

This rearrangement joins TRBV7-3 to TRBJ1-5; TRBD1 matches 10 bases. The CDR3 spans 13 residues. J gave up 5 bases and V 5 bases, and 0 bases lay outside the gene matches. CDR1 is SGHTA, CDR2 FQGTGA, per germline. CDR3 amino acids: CASSGTGDQPQHF. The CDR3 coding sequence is TGTGCCAGCAGCGGGACAGGGGATCAGCCCCAGCATTTT.

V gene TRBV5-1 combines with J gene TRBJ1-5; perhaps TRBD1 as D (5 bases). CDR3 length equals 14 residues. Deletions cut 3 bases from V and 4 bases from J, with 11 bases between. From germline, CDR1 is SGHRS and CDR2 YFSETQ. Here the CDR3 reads CASSSGERNQPQHF. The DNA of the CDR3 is TGCGCCAGCAGCTCGGGGGAAAGGAATCAGCCCCAGCATTTT.

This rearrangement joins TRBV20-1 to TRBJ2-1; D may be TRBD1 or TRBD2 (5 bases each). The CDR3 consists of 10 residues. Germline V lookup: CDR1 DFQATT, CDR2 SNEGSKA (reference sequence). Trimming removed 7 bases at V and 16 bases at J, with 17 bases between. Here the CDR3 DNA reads TGCAGTGTTAAGGGACGGGCCCATTTCTTC. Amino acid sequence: CSVKGRAHFF.

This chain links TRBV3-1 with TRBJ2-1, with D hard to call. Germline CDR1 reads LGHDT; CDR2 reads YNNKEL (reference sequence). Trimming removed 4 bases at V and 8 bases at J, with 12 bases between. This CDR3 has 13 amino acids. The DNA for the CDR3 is TGTGCCAGCAGCCTCACCCGTGAGGATGAGCAGTTCTTC. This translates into CASSLTREDEQFF.

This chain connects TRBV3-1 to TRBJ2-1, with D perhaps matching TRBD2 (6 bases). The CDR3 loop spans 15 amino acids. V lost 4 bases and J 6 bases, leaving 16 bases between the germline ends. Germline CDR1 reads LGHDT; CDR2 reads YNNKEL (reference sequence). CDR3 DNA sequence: TGTGCCAGCAGCCGAGGCACCGCGGGGAGCAATGAGCAGTTCTTC. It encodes CASSRGTAGSNEQFF.

CDR3 bases: TGTGCCCTTGGCCGGGACTCCTATAATTCACCCCTCCACTTT. It codes for CALGRDSYNSPLHF. This chain joins TRBV30 and TRBJ1-6; D unresolved. V was clipped by 8 bases and J by 0 bases, with 11 bases between them. Germline V gene data show CDR1 as GTSNPN and CDR2 as SVGIG (reference sequence). CDR3 size: 14 residues.

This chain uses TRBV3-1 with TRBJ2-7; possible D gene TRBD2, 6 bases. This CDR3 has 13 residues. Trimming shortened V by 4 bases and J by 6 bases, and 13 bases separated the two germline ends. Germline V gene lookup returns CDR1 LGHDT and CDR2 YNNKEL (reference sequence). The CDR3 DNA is TGTGCCAGCAGCCCGGGACTCCGACGCGAGCAGTACGTC. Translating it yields CASSPGLRREQYV.

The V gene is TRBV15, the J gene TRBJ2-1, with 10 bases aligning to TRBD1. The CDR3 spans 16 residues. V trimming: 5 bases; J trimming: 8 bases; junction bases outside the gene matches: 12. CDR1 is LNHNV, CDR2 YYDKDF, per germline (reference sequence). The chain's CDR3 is CATSPRGTGVRDEQFF. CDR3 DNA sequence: TGTGCCACCAGCCCCCGCGGGACAGGGGTCAGGGATGAGCAGTTCTTC.

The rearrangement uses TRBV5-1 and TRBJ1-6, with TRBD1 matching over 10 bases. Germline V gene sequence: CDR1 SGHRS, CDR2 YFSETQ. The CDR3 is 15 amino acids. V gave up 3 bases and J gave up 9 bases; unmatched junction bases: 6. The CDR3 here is CASSSGTGEGSPLHF. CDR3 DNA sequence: TGCGCCAGCAGCTCCGGGACAGGGGAAGGTTCACCCCTCCACTTT.

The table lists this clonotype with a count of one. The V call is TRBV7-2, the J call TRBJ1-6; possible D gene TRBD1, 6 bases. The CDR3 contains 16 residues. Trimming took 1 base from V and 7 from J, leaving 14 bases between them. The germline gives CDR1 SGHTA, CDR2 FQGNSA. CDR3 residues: CASSLVGGAPNSPLHF. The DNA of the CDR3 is TGTGCCAGCAGCTTAGTCGGGGGCGCCCCCAATTCACCCCTCCACTTT.

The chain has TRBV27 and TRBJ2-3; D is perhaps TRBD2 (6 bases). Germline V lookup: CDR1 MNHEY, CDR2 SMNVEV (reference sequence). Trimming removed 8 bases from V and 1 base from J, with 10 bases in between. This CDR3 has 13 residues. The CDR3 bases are TGTGCCAGCCGATCGGGGGGCACAGATACGCAGTATTTT. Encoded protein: CASRSGGTDTQYF.

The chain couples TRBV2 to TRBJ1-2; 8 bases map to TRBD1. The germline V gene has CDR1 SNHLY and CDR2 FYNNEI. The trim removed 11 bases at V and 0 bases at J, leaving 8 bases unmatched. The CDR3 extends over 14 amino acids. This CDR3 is CAGQGGGSNYGYTF. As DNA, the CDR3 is TGTGCCGGACAGGGTGGGGGGTCTAACTATGGCTACACCTTC. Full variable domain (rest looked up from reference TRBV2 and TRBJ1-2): EPEVTQTPSHQVTQMGQEVILRCVPISNHLYFYWYRQILGQKVEFLVSFYNNEISEKSEIFDDQFSVERPDGSNFTLKIRSTKLEDSAMYFCAGQGGGSNYGYTFGSGTRLTVV.

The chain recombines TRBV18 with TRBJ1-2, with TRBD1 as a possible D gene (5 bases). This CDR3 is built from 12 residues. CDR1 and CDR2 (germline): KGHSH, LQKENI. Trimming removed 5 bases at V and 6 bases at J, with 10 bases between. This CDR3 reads CASSGRANGYTF. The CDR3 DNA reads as TGTGCCAGCTCAGGCAGGGCGAATGGCTACACCTTC.

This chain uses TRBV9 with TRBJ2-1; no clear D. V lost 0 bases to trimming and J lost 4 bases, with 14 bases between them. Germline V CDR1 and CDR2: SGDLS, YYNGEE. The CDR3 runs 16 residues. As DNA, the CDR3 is TGTGCCAGCAGCGTAGGGGCCTCTCTTCAGTACAATGAGCAGTTCTTC. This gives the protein CASSVGASLQYNEQFF.

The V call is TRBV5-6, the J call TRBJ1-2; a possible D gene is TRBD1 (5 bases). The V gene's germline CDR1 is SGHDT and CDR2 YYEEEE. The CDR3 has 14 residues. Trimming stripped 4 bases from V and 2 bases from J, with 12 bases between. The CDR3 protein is CASSRDLTNYGYTF. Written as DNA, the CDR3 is TGTGCCAGCAGCCGGGACCTTACCAACTATGGCTACACCTTC.

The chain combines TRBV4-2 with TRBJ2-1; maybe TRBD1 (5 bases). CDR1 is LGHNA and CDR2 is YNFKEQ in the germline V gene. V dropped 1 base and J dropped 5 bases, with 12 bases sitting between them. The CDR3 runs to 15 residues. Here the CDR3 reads CASSQVSGANNEQFF. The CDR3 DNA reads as TGTGCCAGCAGCCAAGTATCTGGGGCTAACAATGAGCAGTTCTTC.

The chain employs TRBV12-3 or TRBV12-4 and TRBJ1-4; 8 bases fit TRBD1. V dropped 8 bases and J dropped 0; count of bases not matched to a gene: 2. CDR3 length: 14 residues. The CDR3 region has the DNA TGTGCCAGCTCAGGGGGCGCAACTAATGAAAAACTGTTTTTT. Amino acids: CASSGGATNEKLFF.

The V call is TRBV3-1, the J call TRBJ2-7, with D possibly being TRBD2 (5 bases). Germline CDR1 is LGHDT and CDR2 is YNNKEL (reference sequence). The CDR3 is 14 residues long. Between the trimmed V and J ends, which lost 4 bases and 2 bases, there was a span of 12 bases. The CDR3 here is CASSPSGVPYEQYF. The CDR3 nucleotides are TGTGCCAGCAGCCCCTCCGGGGTCCCCTACGAGCAGTACTTC.